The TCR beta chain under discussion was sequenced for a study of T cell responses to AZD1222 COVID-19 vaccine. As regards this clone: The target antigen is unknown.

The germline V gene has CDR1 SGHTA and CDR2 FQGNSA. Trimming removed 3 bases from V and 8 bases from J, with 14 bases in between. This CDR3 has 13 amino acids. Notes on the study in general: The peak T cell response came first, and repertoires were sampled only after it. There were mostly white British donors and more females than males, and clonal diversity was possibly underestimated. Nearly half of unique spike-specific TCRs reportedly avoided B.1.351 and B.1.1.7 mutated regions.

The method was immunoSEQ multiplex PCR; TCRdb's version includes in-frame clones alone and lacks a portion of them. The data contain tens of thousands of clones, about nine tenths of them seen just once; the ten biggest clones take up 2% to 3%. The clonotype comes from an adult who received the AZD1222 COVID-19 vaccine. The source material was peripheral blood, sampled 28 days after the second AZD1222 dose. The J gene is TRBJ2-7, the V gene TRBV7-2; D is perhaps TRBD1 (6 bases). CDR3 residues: CASSFDLQGKQYF. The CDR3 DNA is TGTGCCAGCAGCTTTGACCTACAGGGAAAGCAGTACTTC.